A single sample is the source of the 10 T cell receptor beta chains below, sequenced in a study of monozygotic twins with inflammatory bowel disease. One entry per CDR3 protein, without DNA, is what TCRdb gives after re-calling the 5' RACE reads. The table lists approximately 300,000 distinct CDR3 sequences, with about 5% in the top ten. The sequenced sample was blood. Receptor source: a human donor with ulcerative colitis or Crohn's disease, or a healthy co-twin of an affected twin (not recorded which).

The chain carries TRBV12-3 or TRBV12-4 and TRBJ1-2; there is no DNA to check the TCRdb D call of TRBD1. CDR3 length: 12 amino acids. The CDR3: CASRVSQEGYTF.

The gene calls are TRBV7-9 and TRBJ2-7; TCRdb's D gene call, TRBD1, goes unchecked for lack of DNA. CDR1 SEHNR and CDR2 FQNEAQ come from the germline V gene (reference sequence). This CDR3 comprises 13 residues. CDR3 sequence reads: CASWGVFPREQYF.

V is TRBV7-9 and J is TRBJ2-7. CDR3 length: 14 amino acids. The V gene's germline CDR1 is SEHNR and CDR2 FQNEAQ (reference sequence). CDR3 loop: CASSTLGLSYEQYF.

V is TRBV24-1 and J is TRBJ2-1; TCRdb's assignment of TRBD1 cannot be checked, as there is no DNA. This CDR3 has 16 residues. Germline CDR1 is KGHDR and CDR2 is SFDVKD. The CDR3 is CATSETGGSSGGEQFF.

This chain connects TRBV30 to TRBJ2-1; no DNA is available, so the TRBD2 call from TCRdb remains unchecked. CDR3 length equals 12 residues. The germline V gene encodes CDR1 GTSNPN and CDR2 SVGIG (reference sequence). The CDR3 reads CAWSGMGLRRFF.

The J gene is TRBJ2-2, the V gene TRBV18. The V gene's germline CDR1 is KGHSH and CDR2 LQKENI. CDR3 length: 13 amino acids. The CDR3 loop is CASSPSGSFELFF.

CDR3 sequence: CASTVGSGYTF. This chain links TRBV28 with TRBJ1-2. Germline loops: CDR1 MDHEN, CDR2 SYDVKM. The CDR3 is 11 residues long.

This rearrangement joins TRBV4-3 to TRBJ2-4; TCRdb's assignment of TRBD2 cannot be checked, as there is no DNA. Per the germline V gene, CDR1 is LGHNA and CDR2 is YSLEER. The length of the CDR3 is 20 residues. The CDR3 sequence is CASSQDGLVAGGLAKNIQYF.

The chain combines TRBV20-1 with TRBJ1-2; TCRdb proposes TRBD1, but this gene call is untestable without DNA. This CDR3 is 12 amino acids long. Per the germline V gene, CDR1 is DFQATT and CDR2 is SNEGSKA (reference sequence). The chain's CDR3 is CSAQGANYGYTF.

V is TRBV15 and J is TRBJ2-1; TCRdb proposes TRBD2, but this gene call is untestable without DNA. This CDR3 comprises 14 residues. Germline CDR1 is LNHNV and CDR2 is YYDKDF (reference sequence). The CDR3 sequence is CATSVGNTYNEQFF.